A single sample gave rise to the 25 T cell receptor beta chains below, sequenced in a study of cytomegalovirus exposure and HLA in healthy donors. The PCR used 60 Vbeta and 13 Jbeta primers. Profiling relied on immunoSEQ multiplex PCR, and the TCRdb table lists in-frame clones only, not all of them. The sample has around 200,000 clones, around 89% seen once. The material sequenced was PBMCs. Receptors originate from a woman aged 18-30 years in good health and CMV-seronegative.

The chain employs TRBV4-3 and TRBJ2-7; TRBD2 aligns across 7 bases. The CDR3 consists of 15 residues. The germline V gene encodes CDR1 LGHNA and CDR2 YSLEER. V shed 0 bases and J 2 bases; nucleotides not matched to a gene: 4. In nucleotides, the CDR3 is TGCGCCAGCAGCCAAGACGGGGGGACTACCTACGAGCAGTACTTC. It yields the protein CASSQDGGTTYEQYF.

The J gene is TRBJ2-7, the V gene TRBV2, with TRBD1 identical over 8 bases. CDR3 length equals 15 residues. Germline trimming cut 4 bases from V and 4 bases from J; bases unmatched to any gene: 9. Germline V gene lookup returns CDR1 SNHLY and CDR2 FYNNEI. In DNA, the CDR3 is TGTGCCAGCAGTGGGTCCGGGACAGGATCTTACGAGCAGTACTTC. It encodes CASSGSGTGSYEQYF.

Regarding this clone: Other DNA sequences within the sample encode an identical CDR3. This rearrangement joins TRBV19 to TRBJ1-2; 10 bases map to TRBD1. J lost 2 bases, V lost 2 bases, and 2 bases had no gene match. Germline assignment: CDR1 LNHDA and CDR2 SQIVND (reference sequence). CDR3 length: 15 amino acids. The CDR3 sequence: CASSIPGQGNYGYTF. The CDR3 bases are TGTGCCAGTAGTATACCGGGACAGGGGAACTATGGCTACACCTTC.

V usage is TRBV19 and J usage is TRBJ2-1, with 10 bases matching TRBD1. Trimming removed 5 bases from V and 7 bases from J; junction bases left unmatched: 11. Germline V gene data show CDR1 as LNHDA and CDR2 as SQIVND (reference sequence). CDR3 length equals 16 residues. The CDR3 here is CASSPRDRGPFNEQFF. The CDR3 region has the DNA TGTGCCAGTAGTCCCCGGGACAGGGGCCCTTTTAATGAGCAGTTCTTC.

This chain joins TRBV5-1 and TRBJ2-5, with 12 bases aligning to TRBD2. The germline gives CDR1 SGHRS, CDR2 YFSETQ. CDR3 size: 18 residues. With 5 bases clipped from V and 5 bases from J, the junction kept 16 bases outside the gene matches. The CDR3: CASRPGLAGNRPLETQYF. Written as DNA, the CDR3 is TGCGCCAGCAGGCCAGGACTAGCGGGAAACCGCCCGTTGGAGACCCAGTACTTC.

The J gene is TRBJ2-7, the V gene TRBV6-5; weak D call: TRBD1 (6 bases). This CDR3 has 15 residues. Trimming pared 5 bases from V and 4 bases from J, leaving 18 bases between. CDR1 MNHEY and CDR2 SVGAGI come from the germline V gene. This CDR3 reads CASSTPGQGVYEQYF. In DNA, the CDR3 is TGTGCCAGCAGTACGCCGGGACAAGGGGTTTACGAGCAGTACTTC.

Turning to this clone: This CDR3 is also generated by other DNA sequences in the sample. The DNA for the CDR3 is TGTGCCAGCAGCCCGACAGGGCCTCAGCCCCAGCATTTT. This gives the protein CASSPTGPQPQHF. The chain couples TRBV7-9 to TRBJ1-5; 7 bases align to TRBD1. The CDR3 spans 13 residues. V shed 5 bases, J shed 6 bases, and the junction held 4 bases outside the gene matches. Germline V gene sequence: CDR1 SEHNR, CDR2 FQNEAQ (reference sequence). The full variable domain, completed using reference TRBV7-9 and TRBJ1-5, is DTGVSQNPRHKITKRGQNVTFRCDPISEHNRLYWYRQTLGQGPEFLTYFQNEAQLEKSRLLSDRFSAERPKGSFSTLEIQRTEQGDSAMYLCASSPTGPQPQHFGDGTRLSIL.

V usage is TRBV7-9 and J usage is TRBJ2-5; D gene uncertain. The CDR3 covers 15 residues. Trimming removed 5 bases from V and 5 bases from J, with 18 bases in between. Per germline, CDR1 SEHNR and CDR2 FQNEAQ (reference sequence). This chain's CDR3 is CASSRARVAAETQYF. Written as DNA, the CDR3 is TGTGCCAGCAGCCGCGCTAGAGTAGCCGCCGAGACCCAGTACTTC.

The chain uses TRBV15 and TRBJ2-7, with D tentatively TRBD2 (6 bases). The germline V and J ends were trimmed by 0 bases and 6 bases, with 9 bases remaining between them. The CDR3 consists of 13 residues. The germline V gene encodes CDR1 LNHNV and CDR2 YYDKDF (reference sequence). CDR3 nucleotide sequence: TGTGCCACCAGCAGAGATCAGGGAGGCGAGCAGTACTTC. It is translated as CATSRDQGGEQYF.

This chain links TRBV18 with TRBJ2-5; no firm D call. CDR1 is KGHSH, CDR2 LQKENI, per germline. The CDR3 is made up of 15 amino acids. V shed 6 bases and J shed 5 bases, with 19 bases lying between them. CDR3 bases: TGTGCCAGCTCTCCTACACAGCAGGATGGCGAGACCCAGTACTTC. It translates to CASSPTQQDGETQYF.

The chain joins TRBV9 to TRBJ2-1; D not resolved. The V end lost 0 bases, the J end lost 4 bases, and 8 bases lay between the germline ends. The CDR3 spans 14 residues. The germline gives CDR1 SGDLS, CDR2 YYNGEE. The CDR3 loop reads CASSVGRLYNEQFF. CDR3 coding DNA: TGTGCCAGCAGCGTAGGCAGGCTATACAATGAGCAGTTCTTC.

The chain recombines TRBV9 with TRBJ2-3; TRBD2 aligns across 12 bases. V lost 0 bases to trimming and J lost 3 bases; unmatched junction nucleotides: 2. Germline-derived CDR1 and CDR2 are SGDLS and YYNGEE. The CDR3 loop spans 16 amino acids. The CDR3, as DNA: TGTGCCAGCAGCGTAGGACTAGCGGGAGTAACAGATACGCAGTATTTT. Translated, it gives CASSVGLAGVTDTQYF. Variable domain in full (rest from reference TRBV9 and TRBJ2-3): DSGVTQTPKHLITATGQRVTLRCSPRSGDLSVYWYQQSLDQGLQFLIQYYNGEERAKGNILERFSAQQFPDLHSELNLSSLELGDSALYFCASSVGLAGVTDTQYFGPGTRLTVL.

The gene calls are TRBV10-1 and TRBJ2-3, with 7 positions matching TRBD1. The length of the CDR3 is 16 residues. Germline loops: CDR1 WNHNN, CDR2 SYGVQD (reference sequence). V shed 6 bases and J 6 bases; nucleotides not matched to a gene: 15. CDR3 region: CASSHPSGTAEDTQYF. CDR3 coding DNA: TGCGCCAGCAGCCACCCATCGGGGACAGCCGAGGATACGCAGTATTTT.

The sample holds a few counts of this clone. The V gene is TRBV9, the J gene TRBJ2-3, with TRBD1 as a possible D gene (5 bases). This CDR3 contains 14 residues. Germline V gives CDR1 SGDLS, CDR2 YYNGEE. V was clipped by 4 bases and J by 5 bases, with 14 bases between them. The CDR3 coding sequence is TGTGCCAGCAGCCTTGGCAGGGAAGGAGATACGCAGTATTTT. This encodes CASSLGREGDTQYF.

The chain combines TRBV9 with TRBJ2-1; 8 nucleotides match TRBD2. V lost 0 bases to trimming and J lost 9 bases; unmatched junction nucleotides: 11. This CDR3 is 16 amino acids long. Germline-derived CDR1 and CDR2 are SGDLS and YYNGEE. The CDR3 loop reads CASSVDYAGGRGEQFF. The CDR3 DNA sequence: TGTGCCAGCAGCGTAGATTACGCGGGGGGCCGAGGTGAGCAGTTCTTC.

J is TRBJ1-4 and V is TRBV4-3, with 8 bases matching TRBD1. The germline gives CDR1 LGHNA, CDR2 YSLEER. The CDR3 runs to 16 residues. Trimming removed 3 bases from V and 3 bases from J; junction bases left unmatched: 6. CDR3 protein: CASSQRQGASNEKLFF. CDR3 nucleotide sequence: TGCGCCAGCAGCCAGAGGCAGGGGGCTTCTAATGAAAAACTGTTTTTT.

The CDR3 region is CASSLGVMAAEAFF. The CDR3 region has the DNA TGTGCCAGCAGCTTAGGGGTCATGGCGGCTGAAGCTTTCTTT. The rearrangement uses TRBV7-9 and TRBJ1-1; no firm D call. The germline V gene encodes CDR1 SEHNR and CDR2 FQNEAQ (reference sequence). The V and J ends lost 1 base and 6 bases respectively, with 12 bases between them. The CDR3 consists of 14 residues.

The J gene is TRBJ1-1, the V gene TRBV4-2, with D unclear. The V gene lost 0 bases and the J gene lost 5 bases, with 7 bases spanning the gap. The V gene's germline CDR1 is LGHNA and CDR2 YNFKEQ. The CDR3 has 13 amino acids. CDR3 DNA: TGTGCCAGCAGCCAAGATCGAGGGACTGAAGCTTTCTTT. Translation: CASSQDRGTEAFF.

This sequence joins TRBV6-5 and TRBJ2-7, with TRBD2 matching 7 bases. CDR3 size: 16 residues. V shed 2 bases and J 6 bases; nucleotides not matched to a gene: 13. Germline assignment: CDR1 MNHEY and CDR2 SVGAGI. The CDR3 DNA is TGTGCCAGCAGTTACGTGAACCGTCCCCGCGGGGGCGAGCAGTACTTC. Its protein product is CASSYVNRPRGGEQYF.

The J gene is TRBJ2-5, the V gene TRBV23-1, with 9 bases lining up with TRBD1. TRBJ2-7 matches the DNA end more closely, so the J call is doubtful. TRBV23-1 is known as an ORF, though its function is uncertain. This CDR3 is 16 amino acids long. Written as DNA, the CDR3 is TGCGCCAGCAGCCAACCCCGGGACAGGGTGGTCCACGAGCAGTACTTC. Encoded protein: CASSQPRDRVVHEQYF.

V gene TRBV7-8 combines with J gene TRBJ2-7; TRBD2 aligns across 12 bases. CDR1 and CDR2 (germline): SGHVS, FQNEAQ. With 4 bases clipped from V and 0 bases from J, the junction kept 7 bases outside the gene matches. This CDR3 is 17 amino acids long. The CDR3 sequence: CASSSRLAGVSSYEQYF. The DNA of the CDR3 is TGTGCCAGCAGCTCCCGACTAGCGGGGGTGAGCTCCTACGAGCAGTACTTC.

The chain couples TRBV7-8 to TRBJ1-4, with unresolved D. CDR3 length: 14 residues. Germline-derived CDR1 and CDR2 are SGHVS and FQNEAQ. Between the trimmed V and J ends, which lost 6 bases and 2 bases, there was a span of 10 bases. Here the CDR3 reads CASSIAVTNEKLFF. The CDR3 coding sequence is TGTGCCAGCAGTATCGCGGTCACTAATGAAAAACTGTTTTTT.

J is TRBJ2-7 and V is TRBV5-6, with 8 nucleotides matching TRBD1. With 5 bases clipped from V and 4 bases from J, the junction kept 14 bases outside the gene matches. CDR1 is SGHDT and CDR2 is YYEEEE in the germline V gene. The CDR3 extends over 16 amino acids. In nucleotides, the CDR3 is TGTGCCAGCAGTTTACCCCCCTCGACAGGGGCGTACGAGCAGTACTTC. Its protein product is CASSLPPSTGAYEQYF.

The V gene is TRBV2, the J gene TRBJ2-7; TRBD1 matches at 11 bases. Per germline, CDR1 SNHLY and CDR2 FYNNEI. V shed 5 bases, J shed 10 bases, and the junction held 7 bases outside the gene matches. CDR3 length equals 13 residues. The chain's CDR3 is CASSRGQGEFQYF. CDR3 nucleotides: TGTGCCAGCAGTCGGGGACAGGGGGAATTCCAGTACTTC.

The V gene is TRBV2, the J gene TRBJ2-7; possibly TRBD1 for D (6 bases). Germline V lookup: CDR1 SNHLY, CDR2 FYNNEI. With 4 bases removed from V and 1 base from J, the gap between germline ends came to 14 bases. The CDR3 runs to 15 residues. The CDR3 reads CASSGVRTASYEQYF. The CDR3 nucleotides read TGTGCCAGCAGTGGAGTGCGGACAGCGTCCTACGAGCAGTACTTC. Drawing the rest from reference TRBV2 and TRBJ2-7, the complete variable domain is EPEVTQTPSHQVTQMGQEVILRCVPISNHLYFYWYRQILGQKVEFLVSFYNNEISEKSEIFDDQFSVERPDGSNFTLKIRSTKLEDSAMYFCASSGVRTASYEQYFGPGTRLTVT.